The 10 T cell receptor beta chains listed next were all sequenced from one sample in a study of T cell responses to AZD1222 COVID-19 vaccine. Assay: immunoSEQ multiplex PCR; the TCRdb copy retains only in-frame clones and omits some. The top ten clones hold less than 8.5% of a sample with 70,000 to 95,000 clones, 88% of them seen once. The sample was peripheral blood, taken 28 days after the second AZD1222 dose. These receptors all come from an adult who received the AZD1222 COVID-19 vaccine.

V is TRBV11-2 and J is TRBJ1-1, with D unresolved. The CDR3 has 19 amino acids. Deletions cut 7 bases from V and 1 base from J, with 28 bases between. CDR1 and CDR2 (germline): SGHAT, FQNNGV. The CDR3, as DNA: TGTGCCAGCACCCCTTTAAAGACCACTCTTGGACTGCCGAACACTGAAGCTTTCTTT. It yields the protein CASTPLKTTLGLPNTEAFF. The entire variable domain, with the rest obtained from reference TRBV11-2 and TRBJ1-1, is as follows: EAGVAQSPRYKIIEKRQSVAFWCNPISGHATLYWYQQILGQGPKLLIQFQNNGVVDDSQLPKDRFSAERLKGVDSTLKIQPAKLEDSAVYLCASTPLKTTLGLPNTEAFFGQGTRLTVV.

The chain recombines TRBV19 with TRBJ1-4, with 7 nucleotides matching TRBD1. The CDR3 is 17 residues long. V trimming: 4 bases; J trimming: 4 bases; junction bases outside the gene matches: 12. In germline, CDR1 is LNHDA, CDR2 SQIVND (reference sequence). The CDR3 DNA follows: TGTGCCAGTAGTAGTGTCCCGGGACAGACCCTTAATGAAAAACTGTTTTTT. Translating gives CASSSVPGQTLNEKLFF.

CDR3 region: CASSYNPSRGRYEQYF. CDR3 nucleotide sequence: TGTGCCAGCAGTTACAACCCGTCAAGGGGGAGGTACGAGCAGTACTTC. The chain employs TRBV6-5 and TRBJ2-7, with D perhaps TRBD1 or TRBD2 (6 bases each). The CDR3 loop spans 16 amino acids. The ends were cut back, 2 bases at V and 4 bases at J, with 18 bases in the middle. Germline V gene lookup returns CDR1 MNHEY and CDR2 SVGAGI.

CDR3 DNA sequence: TGTGCCAGCAGTCTAGGACAGGGCACCCTCGAAGCTTTCTTT. Translation: CASSLGQGTLEAFF. The V gene is TRBV2, the J gene TRBJ1-1, with 8 bases lining up with TRBD1. Trimming at V came to 5 bases and at J to 8 bases, leaving 10 bases not matched to a gene. Germline CDR1 and CDR2: SNHLY and FYNNEI. The CDR3 has 14 amino acids.

The chain uses TRBV21-1 and TRBJ2-5; the table's D gene call, TRBD1, was not cross checked with the DNA. TRBV21-1 corresponds to a pseudogene. This CDR3 is 17 amino acids long. The CDR3 DNA reads TGTGCCAGCAGCAACCCCGCACCTCAGGGGAAACAAGAGACCCAGTACTTC. Its protein product is CASSNPAPQGKQETQYF.

This clone showed up just once. This chain links TRBV5-1 with TRBJ2-7; D tentatively fits TRBD1 or TRBD2 (5 bases each). From germline, CDR1 is SGHRS and CDR2 YFSETQ. Trimming removed 4 bases from V and 5 bases from J, with 13 bases in between. The length of the CDR3 is 13 residues. The CDR3 loop reads CASSPALGDEQYF. CDR3 in DNA: TGCGCCAGCAGCCCAGCCTTGGGGGACGAGCAGTACTTC.

This rearrangement joins TRBV23-1 to TRBJ1-1; perhaps TRBD1 as D (6 bases). TRBV23-1 is reported as an ORF; its role is uncertain. The CDR3 runs 15 residues. Trimming left V 0 bases short and J 3 bases short, with 11 bases between. CDR3 amino acids: CASSQSRTEYTEAFF. CDR3 sequence (DNA): TGCGCCAGCAGTCAATCGAGGACAGAGTACACTGAAGCTTTCTTT.

This clone was seen a single time. This chain links TRBV18 with TRBJ1-4; D unclear. This CDR3 comprises 16 residues. V was trimmed by 0 bases and J by 3 bases, leaving 11 bases between them. Per the germline V gene, CDR1 is KGHSH and CDR2 is LQKENI. CDR3 loop: CASSPPTGLANEKLFF. As DNA, the CDR3 is TGTGCCAGCTCACCACCCACGGGGTTAGCTAATGAAAAACTGTTTTTT.

The chain combines TRBV2 with TRBJ2-1, with D possibly being TRBD2 (6 bases). V dropped 7 bases and J dropped 8 bases, with 15 bases sitting between them. The CDR3 consists of 13 residues. CDR1 is SNHLY, CDR2 FYNNEI, per germline. The DNA of the CDR3 is TGTGCCAGCACCGGAGGAGGGGCATATGAGCAGTTCTTC. Its protein is CASTGGGAYEQFF.

The rearrangement links TRBV28 to TRBJ1-2; D is unclear. Germline V gene lookup returns CDR1 MDHEN and CDR2 SYDVKM. This CDR3 is built from 12 residues. The V end was cut by 3 bases, the J end by 6 bases, with 8 bases between. CDR3 coding DNA: TGTGCCAGCAGTTTCTTAACTAATGGCTACACCTTC. It is translated as CASSFLTNGYTF.